This T cell receptor (beta chain) was captured by sequencing in a study of OX40 agonist ivuxolimab in advanced cancers. This clone was observed once. Its cognate antigen is unknown. People who had autoimmune disease history or systemic immunosuppression were excluded. TCRdb's copy holds only in-frame clones and misses some; the assay was immunoSEQ multiplex PCR. This table has 75,000 to 100,000 clones, roughly 91% appearing once. The CDR3 totals 19 residues. The V gene end was trimmed by 5 bases and the J gene end by 1 base; junction bases not matched to a gene: 18. Points from the study as a whole: Mean expanded clone counts were higher in CD8+ than CD4+ T cells. Clonal expansion was among the lowest in partial responders at 0.1-3.0 mg/kg, especially CD8+. Clonal expansion was seen in CD4+ and CD8+ blood T cells by week 6 at 0.1 to 3.0 mg/kg.

This receptor was identified in an adult with an advanced solid tumor such as melanoma, head and neck, liver or kidney cancer. The chain employs TRBV6-7 and TRBJ2-7; the match to TRBD1 covers 9 bases. TRBV6-7 is assigned to the ORF class and has an uncertain function. Sequenced here: CD4+ or CD8+ T cells sorted from blood, sampled in a trial of the OX40 agonist ivuxolimab. The CDR3 coding sequence is TGTGCCAGCAGTGACGAATACGGGACAGGGAAAATTCCGTCCTACGAGCAGTACTTC. Translation: CASSDEYGTGKIPSYEQYF.